One sample yielded the 30 T cell receptor beta chains listed below, sequenced in a study of cytotoxic CD8 clonotypes in ibrutinib-treated CLL (dated by TCRdb to the early 2020s). This sample's time point label indicates: approximately 2 years on ibrutinib. The library was obtained by the immunoSEQ multiplex PCR assay. This is the immuneACCESS table as TCRdb keeps it, with only in-frame sequences that have V and J called. A part of the clones is gone; compared with another copy, unresolved V genes explain less than half, and the rest is unexplained. The sample table lists 90,000 to 95,000 clones, 77% of them with a count of one. The top ten constitute around 24% of the sample. Sequencing used PBMCs, obtained after 24 months of ibrutinib treatment. The receptors were gathered from a human donor with chronic lymphocytic leukemia.

The chain has TRBV27 and TRBJ2-4, with D perhaps TRBD1 (5 bases). V was pared by 2 bases and J by 0 bases, with 5 bases between. CDR1 MNHEY and CDR2 SMNVEV come from the germline V gene (reference sequence). This CDR3 contains 14 residues. The CDR3 region has the DNA TGTGCCAGCAGTTTAAGGGGAGCCAAAAACATTCAGTACTTC. Encoded protein: CASSLRGAKNIQYF.

The chain is built from TRBV5-1 and TRBJ2-3; possible D gene TRBD2, 6 bases. The germline gives CDR1 SGHRS, CDR2 YFSETQ. This CDR3 has 14 amino acids. Trimming took off 7 bases at V and 0 bases at J, with 12 bases between the two ends. CDR3 nucleotides: TGCGCCAGCGACCCGGGAGCTAGCACAGATACGCAGTATTTT. Protein sequence: CASDPGASTDTQYF.

The V call is TRBV28, the J call TRBJ2-3; 11 nucleotides line up with TRBD2. In germline, CDR1 is MDHEN, CDR2 SYDVKM. CDR3 length: 18 residues. V lost 4 bases, J lost 2 bases, and 11 bases stayed unmatched. CDR3 amino acids: CASSSPGVAGGSTDTQYF. The CDR3 DNA reads TGTGCCAGCAGTTCCCCGGGGGTAGCGGGAGGGTCCACAGATACGCAGTATTTT.

The chain uses TRBV19 and TRBJ2-7; 13 bases match TRBD2. This CDR3 comprises 17 residues. The germline CDR1 and CDR2 sequences are LNHDA and SQIVND (reference sequence). V dropped 6 bases and J dropped 2; count of bases not matched to a gene: 10. The chain's CDR3 is CASSPRGGTSGTYEQYF. The CDR3 coding sequence is TGTGCCAGTAGCCCGAGGGGGGGGACTAGCGGGACCTACGAGCAGTACTTC.

J is TRBJ2-7 and V is TRBV20-1, with TRBD1 as a possible D gene (6 bases). The CDR3 loop spans 10 amino acids. Germline values: CDR1 DFQATT, CDR2 SNEGSKA (reference sequence). The germline V and J ends were trimmed by 8 bases and 2 bases, with 7 bases remaining between them. This CDR3 reads CSPGAYEQYF. The CDR3 region has the DNA TGCAGTCCAGGGGCCTACGAGCAGTACTTC.

The V and J genes are TRBV5-4 and TRBJ2-7; 9 bases are shared with TRBD2. Germline lookup yields CDR1 SGHNT and CDR2 YYREEE (reference sequence). The J segment lost 3 bases and the V segment lost 4 bases, leaving 11 bases of the junction unmatched. The CDR3 is made up of 16 amino acids. The CDR3 region has the DNA TGTGCCAGCAGCCCCTCCCCTAGCGGGAACATCTACGAGCAGTACTTC. Translating it yields CASSPSPSGNIYEQYF.

The chain recombines TRBV14 with TRBJ2-7; 9 bases match TRBD1. CDR1 and CDR2 (germline): SGHDN, FVKESK. This CDR3 spans 14 amino acids. Trimming removed 5 bases from V and 4 bases from J; junction bases left unmatched: 6. The chain's CDR3 is CASSITGGRYEQYF. As DNA, the CDR3 is TGTGCCAGCAGCATCACAGGGGGCAGATACGAGCAGTACTTC.

The chain uses TRBV29-1 and TRBJ2-7; tentatively, D is TRBD2 (6 bases). V was pared by 3 bases and J by 4 bases, with 7 bases between. Germline V CDR1 and CDR2: SQVTM, ANQGSEA. The CDR3 has 11 residues. In DNA, the CDR3 is TGCAGCGTTGATGCGGGGTACGAGCAGTACTTC. As protein: CSVDAGYEQYF.

The rearrangement joins TRBV29-1 to TRBJ2-5; D is possibly TRBD1 (5 bases). Germline lookup yields CDR1 SQVTM and CDR2 ANQGSEA. Trimming took 5 bases from V and 5 from J, leaving 12 bases between them. The CDR3 loop spans 12 amino acids. DNA of the CDR3: TGCAGCGTTACAGGCGGCCGGGAGACCCAGTACTTC. Translating gives CSVTGGRETQYF.

The chain combines TRBV5-1 with TRBJ2-1, with TRBD2 matching over 11 bases. Unmatched junction bases numbered 6, after V lost 3 bases and J lost 4 bases. CDR1 is SGHRS, CDR2 YFSETQ, per germline. This CDR3 is 16 amino acids long. The CDR3 DNA reads TGCGCCAGCAGCTCCCGACTAGCGGGGCAATACAATGAGCAGTTCTTC. Amino acid sequence: CASSSRLAGQYNEQFF.

The rearrangement joins TRBV6-5 to TRBJ1-2; D unclear. CDR1 and CDR2 (germline): MNHEY, SVGAGI. The CDR3 is 11 residues long. V was cut by 10 bases and J by 0 bases, with 6 bases left in between. CDR3 nucleotides: TGTGCCACCTCGTCTAACTATGGCTACACCTTC. Translating it yields CATSSNYGYTF.

The V call is TRBV28, the J call TRBJ2-2; 8 bases line up with TRBD1. V shed 0 bases, J shed 4 bases, and the junction held 19 bases outside the gene matches. CDR1 MDHEN and CDR2 SYDVKM come from the germline V gene. This CDR3 spans 21 amino acids. The CDR3 coding sequence is TGTGCCAGCAGTTTATGGGGACAGGATTACCGATCCGGAAGATTCACCGGGGAGCTGTTTTTT. Translating it yields CASSLWGQDYRSGRFTGELFF.

The chain links TRBV5-4 to TRBJ2-3, with D possibly matching TRBD1 (6 bases). Germline CDR1 and CDR2: SGHNT and YYREEE (reference sequence). Trimming took off 3 bases at V and 4 bases at J, with 9 bases between the two ends. The CDR3 has 13 amino acids. CDR3 region: CASSSQGPDTQYF. The DNA of the CDR3 is TGTGCCAGCAGCTCACAGGGACCAGATACGCAGTATTTT.

The rearrangement joins TRBV27 to TRBJ2-3; unclear D gene. The CDR3 totals 14 residues. Germline V gene sequence: CDR1 MNHEY, CDR2 SMNVEV (reference sequence). Trimming stripped 6 bases from V and 4 bases from J, with 14 bases between. In DNA, the CDR3 is TGTGCCAGCAGGCTGGACCCGGTCGCAGATACGCAGTATTTT. Translating gives CASRLDPVADTQYF.

The gene calls are TRBV30 and TRBJ2-6, with D tentatively TRBD2 (5 bases). Germline CDR1 GTSNPN, CDR2 SVGIG (reference sequence). This CDR3 region has 14 residues. V dropped 0 bases and J dropped 4 bases, with 7 bases sitting between them. The chain's CDR3 is CAWSVGGGANVLTF. The CDR3, as DNA: TGTGCCTGGAGTGTAGGAGGAGGGGCCAACGTCCTGACTTTC.

This chain uses TRBV28 with TRBJ1-2, with 9 bases identical to TRBD1. The CDR3 sequence is 13 residues long. The J segment lost 8 bases and the V segment lost 5 bases, leaving 6 bases of the junction unmatched. Per the germline V gene, CDR1 is MDHEN and CDR2 is SYDVKM. This CDR3 reads CASSPGTGLGYTF. CDR3 coding DNA: TGTGCCAGCAGTCCCGGGACAGGGTTGGGCTACACCTTC.

The chain couples TRBV30 to TRBJ2-3; D possibly corresponds to TRBD2 (6 bases). Germline loops: CDR1 GTSNPN, CDR2 SVGIG (reference sequence). The V and J ends lost 0 bases and 6 bases respectively, with 22 bases between them. CDR3 length: 17 amino acids. CDR3 protein: CAWSVRMVAEMKDTQYF. As DNA, the CDR3 is TGTGCCTGGAGTGTACGGATGGTAGCGGAGATGAAGGATACGCAGTATTTT.

The V gene is TRBV25-1, the J gene TRBJ2-3, with D tentatively TRBD1 (6 bases). The germline V and J ends were trimmed by 5 bases and 2 bases, with 17 bases remaining between them. In germline, CDR1 is MGHDK, CDR2 SYGVNS. CDR3 length: 16 amino acids. The CDR3 region is CASSPRGRGYTDTQYF. The CDR3 DNA reads as TGTGCCAGCAGTCCTCGCGGCAGGGGTTACACAGATACGCAGTATTTT. The entire variable domain, with the rest obtained from reference TRBV25-1 and TRBJ2-3, is as follows: EADIYQTPRYLVIGTGKKITLECSQTMGHDKMYWYQQDPGMELHLIHYSYGVNSTEKGDLSSESTVSRIRTEHFPLTLESARPSHTSQYLCASSPRGRGYTDTQYFGPGTRLTVL.

The V and J genes are TRBV11-3 and TRBJ2-5; 10 positions match TRBD2. Germline CDR1 SGHNT, CDR2 YENEEA. With 5 bases clipped from V and 4 bases from J, the junction kept 7 bases outside the gene matches. The CDR3 loop spans 15 amino acids. As DNA, the CDR3 is TGTGCCAGCAGCATGAGCGGGAGGGTGGGAGAGACCCAGTACTTC. As protein: CASSMSGRVGETQYF.

This clone has a single count. The genes are TRBV19 and TRBJ2-6; D is unclear. The V and J ends lost 4 bases and 0 bases respectively, with 4 bases between them. The CDR3 totals 14 residues. From germline, CDR1 is LNHDA and CDR2 SQIVND (reference sequence). The CDR3 region has the DNA TGTGCCAGTAGTAGCAACTCTGGGGCCAACGTCCTGACTTTC. This codes for CASSSNSGANVLTF.

This chain joins TRBV4-3 and TRBJ2-3; 7 bases map to TRBD2. The CDR3 is 15 residues long. The trim removed 0 bases at V and 5 bases at J, leaving 5 bases unmatched. The germline gives CDR1 LGHNA, CDR2 YSLEER. The CDR3 protein is CASSQDLGGVDTQYF. The CDR3 DNA is TGCGCCAGCAGCCAAGATCTGGGGGGGGTAGATACGCAGTATTTT.

The rearrangement joins TRBV7-3 to TRBJ2-3; D possibly uses TRBD1 or TRBD2 (5 bases each). Trimming shortened V by 5 bases and J by 0 bases, and 12 bases separated the two germline ends. The CDR3 covers 15 residues. Germline V CDR1 and CDR2: SGHTA, FQGTGA. CDR3: CASSPGTASTDTQYF. CDR3 DNA: TGTGCCAGCAGCCCTGGGACCGCTAGCACAGATACGCAGTATTTT.

This clone appeared a single time. The chain has TRBV18 and TRBJ1-2, with 7 bases fitting TRBD1. The V and J ends lost 3 bases and 4 bases, in that order; junction bases with no gene match: 8. CDR1 KGHSH and CDR2 LQKENI come from the germline V gene. The CDR3 spans 15 residues. CDR3 coding DNA: TGTGCCAGCTCACCCGACAGGGAACGGGTCTATGGCTACACCTTC. This translates into CASSPDRERVYGYTF.

This clone appeared a few times. This chain's CDR3 is CASIVELYSNQPQHF. In DNA, the CDR3 is TGTGCCAGCATCGTCGAGCTATATAGCAATCAGCCCCAGCATTTT. This chain uses TRBV6-1 with TRBJ1-5; unclear D gene. The ends were cut back, 7 bases at V and 0 bases at J, with 13 bases in the middle. Per the germline V gene, CDR1 is MNHNS and CDR2 is SASEGT. The CDR3 is made up of 15 amino acids.

Notes on this clone: Sequence at one end of the junction differs from germline and may be a read error. The rearrangement joins TRBV5-1 to TRBJ1-2, with TRBD1 identical over 7 bases. Per the germline V gene, CDR1 is SGHRS and CDR2 is YFSETQ. The CDR3 contains 13 residues. The CDR3 sequence: CASSLGQSYGYTF. CDR3 bases: TGTGCCAGCAGCTTGGGACAGAGCTATGGCTACACCTTC.

J is TRBJ2-1 and V is TRBV5-8, with 8 bases lining up with TRBD2. The CDR3 has 15 amino acids. Germline V gene sequence: CDR1 SGHTS, CDR2 YDEGEE. With 4 bases clipped from V and 8 bases from J, the junction kept 11 bases outside the gene matches. CDR3 sequence reads: CASSRSGSKSYEQFF. Written as DNA, the CDR3 is TGTGCCAGCAGCCGGAGCGGGAGTAAATCTTATGAGCAGTTCTTC.

The chain is built from TRBV30 and TRBJ1-1; unclear D gene. CDR1 and CDR2 from the germline V gene are GTSNPN and SVGIG (reference sequence). The ends were cut back, 0 bases at V and 8 bases at J, with 7 bases in the middle. This CDR3 region has 11 residues. The CDR3 is CAWSVWEEAFF. The CDR3, as DNA: TGTGCCTGGAGTGTATGGGAGGAAGCTTTCTTT. The entire variable domain, with the rest obtained from reference TRBV30 and TRBJ1-1, is as follows: SQTIHQWPATLVQPVGSPLSLECTVEGTSNPNLYWYRQAAGRGLQLLFYSVGIGQISSEVPQNLSASRPQDRQFILSSKKLLLSDSGFYLCAWSVWEEAFFGQGTRLTVV.

The V and J genes are TRBV7-2 and TRBJ1-5; D remains ambiguous. The V gene lost 1 base and the J gene lost 2 bases, with 9 bases spanning the gap. The V gene's germline CDR1 is SGHTA and CDR2 FQGNSA. The CDR3 totals 15 residues. The CDR3 DNA reads TGTGCCAGCAGCTTAGGAGGGTCCCGCAATCAGCCCCAGCATTTT. Translation gives CASSLGGSRNQPQHF.

This rearrangement joins TRBV4-1 to TRBJ2-4; D is undetermined. Germline V gives CDR1 MGHRA, CDR2 YSYEKL. V was shortened by 2 bases and J by 7 bases, with 9 bases between the two germline ends. The CDR3 runs to 13 residues. In DNA, the CDR3 is TGCGCCAGCAGCCAACTCTGGCAGAACATTCAGTACTTC. Translation: CASSQLWQNIQYF.

The rearrangement links TRBV12-5 to TRBJ2-5; 14 bases align to TRBD2. The CDR3 loop spans 16 amino acids. Losses at the gene ends were 4 bases for V and 5 bases for J; bases not matched to a gene: 6. The germline V gene encodes CDR1 LGHNT and CDR2 FRNRAP. The CDR3: CASGSGLAGESETQYF. CDR3 nucleotide sequence: TGTGCTAGTGGTTCGGGACTAGCGGGAGAATCGGAGACCCAGTACTTC.